These T cell receptor beta chains were read from a single sample in a study of OX40 agonist ivuxolimab in advanced cancers. Some clones are missing from TCRdb's copy, which holds only in-frame ones; the method was immunoSEQ multiplex PCR. In the table there are roughly 69,000 clones, approximately 90% of which are singletons. The sequenced sample was CD4+ or CD8+ T cells sorted from blood, obtained in a trial of the OX40 agonist ivuxolimab. All receptors come from an adult with an advanced solid tumor such as melanoma, head and neck, liver or kidney cancer. The CDR3 runs from the conserved cysteine through the conserved F or W. A D gene is named only where the DNA matches it firmly. Rows may omit the clone size; those that give it use once, few, many or a size class.

length,V,D,J,size,DNA,CDR3
14,TRBV25-1,-,TRBJ2-1,once,TGTGCCAGCAGTGAATTAACATCGTACAATGAGCAGTTCTTC,CASSELTSYNEQFF
16,TRBV16,-,TRBJ1-1,-,TGTGCCAGCAGCCAATCCCCGTATCTGGAGAACACTGAAGCTTTCTTT,CASSQSPYLENTEAFF
13,TRBV6-5,-,TRBJ2-2,-,TGTGCCAGCAGTTACTCGAGGCCCGGGGAGCTGTTTTTT,CASSYSRPGELFF
15,TRBV6-5,-,TRBJ1-2,once,TGTGCCAGCAGTACAGTCGCGAGGACTAACTATGGCTACACCTTC,CASSTVARTNYGYTF
13,TRBV4-3,TRBD1,TRBJ1-1,-,TGCGCCAGCAGCCCCGACAGGGCCCAGAAGGCTTTCTTT,CASSPDRAQKAFF
14,TRBV13,-,TRBJ1-2,-,TGTGCCAGCAGCTTAAAAGGGGATCTCATTGGCTACACCTTC,CASSLKGDLIGYTF
15,TRBV5-1,TRBD1,TRBJ1-1,-,TGCGCCAGCAGCGGAGACAGGGGGGCGGACACTGAAGCTTTCTTT,CASSGDRGADTEAFF
15,TRBV28,TRBD1,TRBJ2-5,once,TGTGCCAGCAGTTCCCAGACAGGGGTCAGGGAGACCCAGTACTTC,CASSSQTGVRETQYF
15,TRBV7-2,-,TRBJ2-3,-,TGTGCCAGCAACCTCATGGGGACCGTACTAGATACGCAGTATTTT,CASNLMGTVLDTQYF
16,TRBV4-1,TRBD1,TRBJ1-1,once,TGCGCCAGCAGCCAAGTGGACAGGGGGCGCGTCACTGAAGCTTTCTTT,CASSQVDRGRVTEAFF
14,TRBV27,-,TRBJ2-3,-,TGTGCCAGCAGTTTAGCGACGGGTGCAGATACGCAGTATTTT,CASSLATGADTQYF
15,TRBV27,-,TRBJ1-1,-,TGTGCCAGCAGTTTACGGCCCCCGGCGCACACTGAAGCTTTCTTT,CASSLRPPAHTEAFF
14,TRBV6-5,TRBD1,TRBJ1-1,-,TGTGCCAGCAGTTCCGACAGGGCCTACAGTGAAGCTTTCTTT,CASSSDRAYSEAFF
13,TRBV30,-,TRBJ2-7,-,TGTGCCTGGAGTCAGGGGGGGGACGACGAGCAGTACTTC,CAWSQGGDDEQYF
15,TRBV21-1,-,TRBJ2-1,-,TGTGCCAGCAGCAAAGGGTCCTCCCAGGGGCGCGGGCAGTTCTTC,CASSKGSSQGRGQFF
13,TRBV19,-,TRBJ2-5,-,TGTGCCAGTAGTATTGTGGGATCGGAGACCCAGTACTTC,CASSIVGSETQYF
15,TRBV4-1,TRBD1,TRBJ2-7,-,TGCGCCAGCAGCCAAGGTCGGGACAGGCTCTACGAGCAGTACTTC,CASSQGRDRLYEQYF
18,TRBV7-7,-,TRBJ2-2,-,TGTGCTAGCAGCCCAAGTCGGGGCGGGCGAGCGAACACCGGGGAGCTGTTTTTT,CASSPSRGGRANTGELFF
12,TRBV19,-,TRBJ2-7,-,TGTGCCAGTAGTATAGGGGGGAGCGAGCAGTACTTC,CASSIGGSEQYF
13,TRBV14,-,TRBJ2-1,-,TGTGCCAGCAGCCTGGACTTTTACAATGAGCAGTTCTTC,CASSLDFYNEQFF